Described below is a single T cell receptor (beta chain) sequence and its context. The antigen remains undetermined. Looked up from germline, CDR1 is SGHRS and CDR2 is YFSETQ. V gave up 4 bases and J gave up 4 bases; unmatched junction bases: 8. This CDR3 has 15 amino acids. The sample originates from a study of shared clonotypes between healthy human individuals. The wider study: The cohort had two women and a few men, ages 18 to 49. General study results and limits: Non-shared clonotypes displayed generation probabilities falling below those of clonotypes present in all four donors.

An approximately 220 ng quantity of DNA, roughly 32,000 T cell genomes, went into the sorted-subset replicate PCRs. The data were produced by immunoSEQ multiplex PCR, yet TCRdb's version contains in-frame clones alone and is incomplete. The sample has some 1 million clones; 60% to 80% are singletons. Sequenced input: memory CD4+ T cells sorted from blood. Subset meaning: CD45RA-negative fraction. V gene TRBV5-1 combines with J gene TRBJ1-5; TRBD1 aligns across 7 bases. This sequence originates from a young man in good health. The CDR3 nucleotides read TGCGCCAGCAGCCCGACGGGGGACAGAAATCAGCCCCAGCATTTT. Translated, it gives CASSPTGDRNQPQHF.